Described below is a single T cell receptor (beta chain) sequence and its context. Its antigen is currently unknown. PCR involved 60 Vbeta and 13 Jbeta primers. Assay used: immunoSEQ multiplex PCR; TCRdb lists only in-frame clones, some missing. The data contain 90,000 to 120,000 clones, roughly 85% of them singletons. The sample comes from a study of cytomegalovirus exposure and HLA in healthy donors. Across the whole study: Earlier, approximately 180 million T cells were analyzed, and fewer than 120 million unique TCR beta sequences were found among them. Study-wide results and limits: Researchers reported in a later analysis that a missense DCLRE1C variant was tied to TCR beta V- and J-gene trimming. Later analysis placed DRB1 highest and HLA-C lowest in TCR association rates, which differed by HLA locus.

The CDR3 is 14 residues long. Germline CDR1 and CDR2: SGHAT and FQNNGV. V was cut by 5 bases and J by 4 bases, with 12 bases left in between. The receptor was derived from a man aged 55-75 years in good health and CMV-seropositive. The V gene is TRBV11-2, the J gene TRBJ2-1, with D possibly being TRBD2 (5 bases). The sequenced sample was PBMCs. In nucleotides, the CDR3 is TGTGCCAGCAGCCCAAGCGGCGGATACAATGAGCAGTTCTTC. As protein: CASSPSGGYNEQFF.